This T cell receptor beta chain was identified during a study of patients and donors after allogeneic stem cell transplantation. TCRdb re-derived calls from the RT-PCR reads in MiXCR, one entry per CDR3 protein. The sample has over 350,000 distinct CDR3 sequences; under 20% are singletons. Trimming took 1 base from V and 12 from J; bases not matched to a gene: 12. The germline CDR1 and CDR2 sequences are SQVTM and ANQGSEA. The CDR3 totals 15 residues. The material sequenced was blood, either unsorted or a sorted T cell fraction (not recorded which). This receptor was obtained from a human donor who was either an allogeneic HSCT recipient or a stem cell or donor lymphocyte infusion donor (not recorded which). It is not recorded whose cells these are; they may come from a transplant donor. The chain employs TRBV29-1 and TRBJ1-4, with TRBD1 matching 9 bases. CDR3 nucleotide sequence: TGCAGCGTTGAAGGGTATGGTGACAGGGGGGAAGAACTGTTTTTT. This codes for CSVEGYGDRGEELFF.